This passage covers 19 T cell receptor beta chains from one sample sequenced in a study of T cells after yellow fever vaccination. TCRdb reprocessed the 5' RACE reads with MiXCR, giving one entry per CDR3 protein. This table has over 300,000 distinct CDR3 sequences, roughly 3.5% appearing once. The sequenced sample was PBMCs, obtained on the day of the yellow fever booster vaccination. The receptors here all came from a man younger than 30 who received the YFV17D yellow fever vaccine.

The chain joins TRBV12-3 or TRBV12-4 to TRBJ1-3; tentative D call: TRBD1 (5 bases). The V and J ends lost 11 bases and 0 bases respectively, with 14 bases between them. The CDR3 consists of 14 residues. CDR3: CAGGRSHSGNTIYF. The CDR3 DNA follows: TGTGCCGGGGGGAGGTCACACTCTGGAAACACCATATATTTT.

This clonotype was detected only a few times. CDR3 sequence reads: CASSARDRPRAFF. The CDR3 nucleotides are TGTGCCAGCAGTGCTAGGGACCGACCCAGGGCTTTCTTT. This sequence joins TRBV27 and TRBJ1-1; D is perhaps TRBD1 (5 bases). From germline, CDR1 is MNHEY and CDR2 SMNVEV (reference sequence). There are 13 residues in the CDR3. Trimming took 5 bases from V and 11 from J, leaving 18 bases between them.

This clonotype came up many times. The V gene is TRBV5-6, the J gene TRBJ1-2; D perhaps matches TRBD1 (6 bases). The V end lost 2 bases, the J end lost 6 bases, and 14 bases lay between the germline ends. The germline CDR1 and CDR2 sequences are SGHDT and YYEEEE. This CDR3 comprises 14 residues. CDR3 sequence: CASSLGGGVDGYTF. Written as DNA, the CDR3 is TGTGCCAGCAGCTTAGGAGGGGGAGTGGATGGCTACACCTTC.

This clonotype was observed many times. This chain connects TRBV20-1 to TRBJ2-3; D is unresolved. The germline V gene encodes CDR1 DFQATT and CDR2 SNEGSKA (reference sequence). Trimming shortened V by 4 bases and J by 1 base, and 15 bases separated the two germline ends. This CDR3 region has 15 residues. For the CDR3, the DNA is TGCAGTGCTACCATACGGCTCGACGGCACAGATACGCAGTATTTT. Its protein is CSATIRLDGTDTQYF.

This clonotype was observed at least ten times. The chain recombines TRBV28 with TRBJ2-1; weak D call: TRBD2 (6 bases). Germline CDR1 reads MDHEN; CDR2 reads SYDVKM. V lost 5 bases to trimming and J lost 0 bases, with 17 bases between them. The CDR3 has 17 residues. CDR3 in amino acids: CASSGDWIRDSYNEQFF. DNA for the CDR3: TGTGCCAGCAGTGGGGACTGGATCCGCGACTCCTACAATGAGCAGTTCTTC.

The V gene is TRBV5-4, the J gene TRBJ2-2, with D perhaps TRBD2 (5 bases). With 0 bases removed from V and 6 bases from J, the gap between germline ends came to 9 bases. CDR3 length equals 14 residues. CDR1 is SGHNT and CDR2 is YYREEE in the germline V gene (reference sequence). The CDR3 here is CASSLGLGAGELFF. In DNA form, the CDR3 reads TGTGCCAGCAGCTTGGGGCTCGGGGCCGGGGAGCTGTTTTTT.

This clonotype has only a few counts. The genes are TRBV7-9 and TRBJ1-2; D is unresolved. V lost 5 bases to trimming and J lost 4 bases, with 14 bases between them. There are 14 residues in the CDR3. Germline CDR1 is SEHNR and CDR2 is FQNEAQ (reference sequence). The CDR3 loop reads CASSRGLTGYGYTF. The DNA for the CDR3 is TGTGCCAGCAGCCGGGGTCTAACCGGCTATGGCTACACCTTC.

Notes on this clonotype: This sequence may be a read error, since a much larger clone differs from it by one base. This chain links TRBV28 with TRBJ2-4; 7 nucleotides match TRBD1. Per the germline V gene, CDR1 is MDHEN and CDR2 is SYDVKM. V gave up 5 bases and J gave up 0 bases; unmatched junction bases: 7. This CDR3 is built from 16 residues. The CDR3 DNA reads TGTGCCAGCAGTGGTGACAGGGCCTCAGCCAAAAACATTCAGTACTTC. It yields the protein CASSGDRASAKNIQYF.

CDR3 nucleotides: TGTGCCAGCTCACCACCGGGCAGGGACGAGCAGTACGTC. Translated, it gives CASSPPGRDEQYV. The chain couples TRBV18 to TRBJ2-7, with D maybe TRBD1 (5 bases). This CDR3 is 13 amino acids long. CDR1 is KGHSH, CDR2 LQKENI, per germline. V shed 0 bases and J shed 5 bases, with 8 bases lying between them.

The J gene is TRBJ2-3, the V gene TRBV7-2; D is perhaps TRBD1 (7 bases). CDR3 length: 13 amino acids. Per germline, CDR1 SGHTA and CDR2 FQGNSA. The germline V and J ends were trimmed by 7 bases and 4 bases, with 12 bases remaining between them. CDR3 DNA: TGTGCCAGCACCCAGGGGGGTGCAGATACGCAGTATTTT. This encodes CASTQGGADTQYF.

This clonotype was seen many times. The chain employs TRBV7-6 and TRBJ2-7; the D gene is possibly TRBD1 (5 bases). The V and J ends lost 5 bases and 5 bases respectively, with 10 bases between them. The CDR3 has 12 residues. Germline lookup yields CDR1 SGHVS and CDR2 FNYEAQ. This chain's CDR3 is CASSRTGNEQYF. The CDR3 nucleotides read TGTGCCAGCAGCCGTACAGGAAACGAGCAGTACTTC.

This clonotype was counted at least ten times. CDR3 amino acids: CASSLWRSGGRDTQYF. The CDR3 DNA reads as TGCGCCAGCAGCCTATGGAGGAGCGGGGGACGTGATACGCAGTATTTT. The chain recombines TRBV5-1 with TRBJ2-3; TRBD2 aligns across 8 bases. V lost 4 bases, J lost 6 bases, and 13 bases stayed unmatched. The CDR3 runs to 16 residues. Looked up from germline, CDR1 is SGHRS and CDR2 is YFSETQ.

This clonotype was detected only a few times. The gene calls are TRBV5-1 and TRBJ1-1, with TRBD1 matching over 7 bases. J was trimmed by 5 bases and V by 4 bases; bases with no gene match: 5. The V gene's germline CDR1 is SGHRS and CDR2 YFSETQ. The CDR3 has 13 amino acids. CDR3 nucleotides: TGCGCCAGCAGCCCGGGACAGTGGACTGAAGCTTTCTTT. It translates to CASSPGQWTEAFF.

This clonotype was seen ten or more times. The rearrangement links TRBV6-2 or TRBV6-3 to TRBJ2-3; tentatively, D is TRBD2 (7 bases). This CDR3 region has 15 residues. Trimming removed 7 bases at V and 5 bases at J, with 19 bases between. The germline V gene encodes CDR1 MNHEY and CDR2 SVGEGT. The CDR3 protein is CASIPRGRGRDTQYF. In DNA form, the CDR3 reads TGTGCCAGCATTCCTCGGGGGAGGGGGAGAGATACGCAGTATTTT.

This clonotype has at least ten counts. V is TRBV12-3 or TRBV12-4 and J is TRBJ2-1, with D tentatively TRBD1 or TRBD2 (5 bases each). The CDR3 length is 13 residues. V lost 3 bases, J lost 8 bases, and 11 bases lay in between. CDR3 in DNA: TGTGCCAGCAGTTTTCGGGGCTGGGATGAGCAGTTCTTC. Protein sequence: CASSFRGWDEQFF.

This clonotype was picked up many times. This chain uses TRBV12-3 or TRBV12-4 with TRBJ2-5; 7 bases line up with TRBD2. CDR3 size: 12 residues. V lost 6 bases to trimming and J lost 3 bases; unmatched junction nucleotides: 1. The CDR3 is CASRRGEETQYF. The DNA for the CDR3 is TGTGCCAGCAGACGGGGGGAAGAGACCCAGTACTTC.

This clonotype was recorded at least ten times. The rearrangement joins TRBV20-1 to TRBJ1-3, with 8 bases that match TRBD1. V was pared by 7 bases and J by 4 bases, with 3 bases of the junction left unmatched. From germline, CDR1 is DFQATT and CDR2 SNEGSKA (reference sequence). The CDR3 consists of 12 residues. The CDR3 reads CSVDRGGNTIYF. Written as DNA, the CDR3 is TGCAGTGTCGACAGGGGAGGAAACACCATATATTTT.

Regarding this clonotype: A much larger clone lies a single base off, so this may be a read error. V usage is TRBV7-8 and J usage is TRBJ1-4; 7 nucleotides agree with TRBD1. Per germline, CDR1 SGHVS and CDR2 FQNEAQ. The CDR3 is made up of 16 amino acids. Trimming cost V 4 bases and J 6 bases; bases outside gene matches: 11. CDR3 coding DNA: TGTGCCAGCAGCTCCCGACAGGGCAGACTTTATGAAAAACTGTTTTTT. Translated: CASSSRQGRLYEKLFF. Supplemented by reference TRBV7-8 and TRBJ1-4, the full variable domain reads GAGVSQSPRYKVAKRGQDVALRCDPISGHVSLFWYQQALGQGPEFLTYFQNEAQLDKSGLPSDRFFAERPEGSVSTLKIQRTQQEDSAVYLCASSSRQGRLYEKLFFGSGTQLSVL.

The genes are TRBV19 and TRBJ2-2, with 8 bases fitting TRBD1. This CDR3 region has 15 residues. CDR1 and CDR2 (germline): LNHDA, SQIVND (reference sequence). V lost 5 bases and J lost 4; bases outside the gene matches: 6. The CDR3 DNA reads as TGTGCCAGTAGTCCGGGCAGGGGGCCCACCGGGGAGCTGTTTTTT. It is translated as CASSPGRGPTGELFF. The full variable domain, rest sourced from reference TRBV19 and TRBJ2-2, is DGGITQSPKYLFRKEGQNVTLSCEQNLNHDAMYWYRQDPGQGLRLIYYSQIVNDFQKGDIAEGYSVSREKKESFPLTVTSAQKNPTAFYLCASSPGRGPTGELFFGEGSRLTVL.